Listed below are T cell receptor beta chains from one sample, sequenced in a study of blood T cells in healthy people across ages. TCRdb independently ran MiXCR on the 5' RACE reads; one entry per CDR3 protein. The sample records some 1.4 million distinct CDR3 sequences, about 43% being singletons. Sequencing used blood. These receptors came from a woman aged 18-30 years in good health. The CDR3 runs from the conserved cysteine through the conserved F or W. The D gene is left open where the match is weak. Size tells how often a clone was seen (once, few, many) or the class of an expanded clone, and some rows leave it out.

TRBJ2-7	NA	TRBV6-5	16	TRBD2	TGTGCCCGCAGCGCAGAGACTAGCGGGAGTTCCTACGAGCAGTACTTC	CARSAETSGSSYEQYF
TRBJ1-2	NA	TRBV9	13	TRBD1	TGTGCCAGCAGACAACAGGGGCCGGGGGGCTACACCTTC	CASRQQGPGGYTF
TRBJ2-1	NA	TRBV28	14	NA	TGTGCCAGCAGCCCCGGGAGTCGTGTCAATGAGCAGTTCTTC	CASSPGSRVNEQFF
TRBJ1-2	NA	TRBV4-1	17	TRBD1	TGCGTCAGCAGCCAAGGGGCCGGGTACAGGGGGCTTGATGGCTACACCTTC	CVSSQGAGYRGLDGYTF
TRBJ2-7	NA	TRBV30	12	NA	TGTGCCTGGAGTAGTCATGGGAAGGAGCAGTACTTC	CAWSSHGKEQYF
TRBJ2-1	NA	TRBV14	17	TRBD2	TGTGCCAGCAGCCAAGAGGGGGCACTAGCGGGAGTCGGTGAGCAGTTCTTC	CASSQEGALAGVGEQFF
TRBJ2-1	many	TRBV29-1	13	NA	TGCAGCGTCCCCTGGGGTGCCTACAATGAGCAGTTCTTC	CSVPWGAYNEQFF
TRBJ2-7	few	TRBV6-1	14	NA	TGTGCCAGCAGTGAAAGTGAGGCAGCCTACGAGCAGTACTTC	CASSESEAAYEQYF
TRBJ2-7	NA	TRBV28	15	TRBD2	TGTGCCAGCAGTGGCGGGGGTTCCGACTCCTACGAGCAGTACTTC	CASSGGGSDSYEQYF
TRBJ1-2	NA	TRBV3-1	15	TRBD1	TGTGCCAGCAGCCAAGCGGAGGGGGCATACTATGGCTACACCTTC	CASSQAEGAYYGYTF
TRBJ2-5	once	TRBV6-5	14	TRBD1	TGTGCCAGCAGTTACGGACAGGGTAGAGAGACCCAGTACTTC	CASSYGQGRETQYF
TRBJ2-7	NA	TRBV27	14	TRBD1	TGTGCCAGCAGTTTTCCGGGACAGCCCTACGAGCAGTACTTC	CASSFPGQPYEQYF
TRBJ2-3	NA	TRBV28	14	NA	TGTGCCAGCATAGGAGCCTTCCGCACAGATACGCAGTATTTT	CASIGAFRTDTQYF
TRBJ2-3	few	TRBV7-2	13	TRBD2	TGTGCCAGCAGTTCCGGGAGGTCAGATACGCAGTATTTT	CASSSGRSDTQYF
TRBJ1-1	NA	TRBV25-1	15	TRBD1	TGTGCCAGCAGCGGACCGACAGGGGCGAACACTGAAGCTTTCTTT	CASSGPTGANTEAFF
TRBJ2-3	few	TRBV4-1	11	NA	TGCGCCAGCAGCCAAGATTCCTTCAGGTATTTT	CASSQDSFRYF
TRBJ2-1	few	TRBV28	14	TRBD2	TGTGCCAGCAGACTAGCGGGAGGAATCTATGAGCAGTTCTTC	CASRLAGGIYEQFF
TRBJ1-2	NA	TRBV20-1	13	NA	TGCAGTGCTCAACTCGAAGGGGATTCGGGCTACACCTTC	CSAQLEGDSGYTF
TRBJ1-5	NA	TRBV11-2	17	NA	TGTGCCAGCAGCTTAGATGTACCACGCTACCGCAATCAGCCCCAGCATTTT	CASSLDVPRYRNQPQHF
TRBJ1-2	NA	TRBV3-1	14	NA	TGTGCCAGCAGCCAAGTCCTCTCCCTGGGGAGCAACACCTTC	CASSQVLSLGSNTF
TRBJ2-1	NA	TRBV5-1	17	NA	TGCGCCAGCAGCTTGAGGGGGGCCGGGGGAGGAATCAATGAGCAGTTCTTC	CASSLRGAGGGINEQFF
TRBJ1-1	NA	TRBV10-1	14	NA	TGCGCCAGCAGTGCCCCCGGGACTTCGGGGGAAGCTTTCTTT	CASSAPGTSGEAFF